This T cell receptor beta chain comes out of a study of T cells after yellow fever vaccination. Study details: Preparation used SMART-Seq v4 Ultra Low Input for the low-cell-number fractions.

CDR3 length: 16 residues. The germline V gene has CDR1 LGHNA and CDR2 YSLEER. Unmatched junction bases numbered 5, after V lost 2 bases and J lost 0 bases. The authors made TCR cDNA by 5'RACE template switching, adding a universal primer site and UMIs. TCRdb re-analysed the 5' RACE reads in MiXCR, keeping a single row per CDR3 protein. The table includes 400,000 to 450,000 distinct CDR3 sequences, over 15% detected once. A few counts support this clonotype. The antigen is undetermined. Study conclusions and caveats: Subsequent to the booster, the majority of primary-vaccination clones reappeared (roughly 97% CD4, around 85% CD8). High-abundance clonotypes from the bulk population could contaminate FACS-sorted repertoires.

Sequencing was performed on PBMCs, taken before the yellow fever booster vaccination. The sequence came from a man younger than 35 who received the YFV17D yellow fever vaccine. The chain employs TRBV4-3 and TRBJ2-3, with TRBD1 matching over 7 bases. CDR3: CASSQWDRLSTDTQYF. Written as DNA, the CDR3 is TGCGCCAGCAGCCAATGGGACAGACTTAGCACAGATACGCAGTATTTT.